This passage covers 22 T cell receptor beta chains from one sample sequenced in a study of T cell responses to AZD1222 COVID-19 vaccine. TCRdb keeps only in-frame clones here, not all; method: immunoSEQ multiplex PCR. Of about 67,000 clones in the sample, about 85% are singletons; the top ten hold 21%. The sample here was peripheral blood, taken on day 0 of AZD1222 vaccination. These receptors were obtained from an adult in good health.

The chain employs TRBV7-2 and TRBJ2-1, with 11 bases identical to TRBD1. V lost 5 bases and J lost 2; bases outside the gene matches: 5. The CDR3 contains 16 residues. In germline, CDR1 is SGHTA, CDR2 FQGNSA. The DNA for the CDR3 is TGTGCCAGCAGCAGACGGACAGGGGGCACCTACAATGAGCAGTTCTTC. It encodes CASSRRTGGTYNEQFF.

V and J are TRBV28 and TRBJ1-5, with D unclear. This CDR3 is built from 12 residues. Trimming removed 3 bases from V and 4 bases from J, with 4 bases in between. The germline V gene encodes CDR1 MDHEN and CDR2 SYDVKM. The CDR3 is CASSFRNQPQHF. The CDR3 DNA is TGTGCCAGCAGTTTCAGAAATCAGCCCCAGCATTTT.

The CDR3 bases are TGTGCCAGCAGCCAGTTCACTGAAGCTTTCTTT. Translated: CASSQFTEAFF. The gene calls are TRBV12-3 or TRBV12-4 and TRBJ1-1; D is unclear. Trimming removed 6 bases from V and 4 bases from J, with 6 bases in between. CDR3 length equals 11 residues.

V usage is TRBV18 and J usage is TRBJ2-1, with 13 bases that match TRBD2. The CDR3 has 17 amino acids. Trimming took 5 bases from V and 1 from J; bases not matched to a gene: 5. Germline CDR1 and CDR2: KGHSH and LQKENI. The CDR3 sequence is CASSITSGGGSYNEQFF. Written as DNA, the CDR3 is TGTGCCAGCTCAATAACTAGCGGGGGGGGATCCTACAATGAGCAGTTCTTC.

The chain recombines TRBV30 with TRBJ2-6; perhaps TRBD1 as D (5 bases). V was clipped by 1 base and J by 4 bases, with 8 bases between them. This CDR3 region has 14 residues. Per the germline V gene, CDR1 is GTSNPN and CDR2 is SVGIG (reference sequence). CDR3 amino acids: CAWSDGAGANVLTF. DNA for the CDR3: TGTGCCTGGAGTGATGGGGCCGGGGCCAACGTCCTGACTTTC.

This chain connects TRBV27 to TRBJ1-5; D call uncertain. V was shortened by 1 base and J by 2 bases, with 6 bases between the two germline ends. CDR3 size: 14 residues. CDR1 MNHEY and CDR2 SMNVEV come from the germline V gene (reference sequence). In DNA, the CDR3 is TGTGCCAGCAGTTTATTTGTCGGCAATCAGCCCCAGCATTTT. This translates into CASSLFVGNQPQHF.

V and J are TRBV21-1 and TRBJ1-3; the table assigns TRBD1, which was not confirmed against the DNA. TRBV21-1 is noted as a pseudogene. This CDR3 region has 16 residues. DNA of the CDR3: TGTGCCAGCAGCAAATATCCACAGGGGTTAAGAAACACCATATATTTT. It codes for CASSKYPQGLRNTIYF.

The rearrangement joins TRBV6-1 to TRBJ2-3, with D unclear. Between the trimmed V and J ends, which lost 2 bases and 8 bases, there was a span of 8 bases. The CDR3 totals 12 residues. Germline loops: CDR1 MNHNS, CDR2 SASEGT. CDR3: CASSERVFTQYF. The DNA of the CDR3 is TGTGCCAGCAGTGAAAGAGTCTTTACGCAGTATTTT.

The J gene is TRBJ2-3, the V gene TRBV6-5, with D possibly TRBD1 on 5 matching bases. The CDR3 covers 12 residues. CDR1 is MNHEY and CDR2 is SVGAGI in the germline V gene. V was shortened by 0 bases and J by 8 bases, with 6 bases between the two germline ends. This chain's CDR3 is CASSYSQGTQYF. CDR3 coding DNA: TGTGCCAGCAGTTACTCGCAGGGTACGCAGTATTTT.

This clone was seen a handful of times. The chain employs TRBV28 and TRBJ1-2; 10 bases map to TRBD1. J gave up 5 bases and V 5 bases, and 8 bases lay outside the gene matches. The germline V gene has CDR1 MDHEN and CDR2 SYDVKM. The CDR3 is 15 amino acids. CDR3: CASSPWGGQGYGYTF. CDR3 coding DNA: TGTGCCAGCAGTCCCTGGGGGGGACAGGGGTATGGCTACACCTTC.

J is TRBJ2-7 and V is TRBV6-2 or TRBV6-3, with D tentatively TRBD1 (6 bases). V was shortened by 2 bases and J by 4 bases, with 18 bases between the two germline ends. From germline, CDR1 is MNHEY and CDR2 SVGEGT. CDR3 length: 16 residues. CDR3 nucleotide sequence: TGTGCCAGCAGTTACCTCAGGGGCGATTCTCCTTACGAGCAGTACTTC. Translated, it gives CASSYLRGDSPYEQYF.

In this sample, this clone turned up once. The chain employs TRBV5-5 and TRBJ1-6; D may be TRBD1 (6 bases). The CDR3 sequence is 16 residues long. V dropped 5 bases and J dropped 8 bases, with 20 bases sitting between them. Germline-derived CDR1 and CDR2 are SGHKS and YYEKEE (reference sequence). The CDR3 is CASRLHHRVEDSPLHF. The CDR3 coding sequence is TGTGCCAGCAGACTCCATCACAGGGTTGAAGATTCACCCCTCCACTTT.

This clone was recorded a few times. The chain carries TRBV19 and TRBJ1-2, with 8 positions matching TRBD1. V dropped 4 bases and J dropped 6; count of bases not matched to a gene: 7. From germline, CDR1 is LNHDA and CDR2 SQIVND (reference sequence). This CDR3 spans 14 amino acids. CDR3 loop: CASSTLDRVNGYTF. CDR3 nucleotides: TGTGCCAGTAGTACTCTGGACAGGGTCAATGGCTACACCTTC.

The chain combines TRBV2 with TRBJ2-7, with 7 bases lining up with TRBD2. The J segment lost 3 bases and the V segment lost 5 bases, leaving 10 bases of the junction unmatched. Per germline, CDR1 SNHLY and CDR2 FYNNEI. The CDR3 covers 15 residues. CDR3 coding DNA: TGTGCCAGCAGTCCTCTCGCGGGAGTTAGCTACGAGCAGTACTTC. Its translation: CASSPLAGVSYEQYF.

The rearrangement links TRBV3-1 (or the pseudogene TRBV3-2) to TRBJ2-2; 10 bases are shared with TRBD2. CDR1 is LGHDT and CDR2 is YNNKEL in the germline V gene (reference sequence). This CDR3 has 18 amino acids. V was clipped by 0 bases and J by 6 bases; unmatched bases: 10. As DNA, the CDR3 is TGTGCCAGCAGCCAAGATCGGGCTAGCGGGAGCCTGCCCGGGGAGCTGTTTTTT. Translation: CASSQDRASGSLPGELFF.

J is TRBJ2-7 and V is TRBV7-9; 7 bases are shared with TRBD2. CDR3 length: 15 amino acids. Germline V gene lookup returns CDR1 SEHNR and CDR2 FQNEAQ (reference sequence). The V and J ends lost 1 base and 2 bases, in that order; junction bases with no gene match: 5. This CDR3 is CASSLVSGATYEQYF. CDR3 sequence (DNA): TGTGCCAGCAGCTTAGTGAGCGGGGCCACCTACGAGCAGTACTTC.

The chain joins TRBV28 to TRBJ2-1; 12 bases agree with TRBD2. CDR1 is MDHEN, CDR2 SYDVKM, per germline. The CDR3 loop spans 12 amino acids. The trim removed 5 bases at V and 15 bases at J, leaving 5 bases unmatched. The CDR3 loop is CASSTPGLAGFF. The DNA for the CDR3 is TGTGCCAGCAGTACACCGGGACTAGCGGGGTTCTTC.

V and J are TRBV7-8 and TRBJ1-3; D ambiguous. Trimming took off 2 bases at V and 0 bases at J, with 11 bases between the two ends. The CDR3 spans 16 residues. From germline, CDR1 is SGHVS and CDR2 FQNEAQ. The chain's CDR3 is CASSLRNPYSGNTIYF. The CDR3 DNA reads TGTGCCAGCAGCTTACGGAACCCTTACTCTGGAAACACCATATATTTT.

The J gene is TRBJ1-6, the V gene TRBV27; D is undetermined. Germline CDR1 is MNHEY and CDR2 is SMNVEV (reference sequence). Trimming cost V 1 base and J 6 bases, with 10 bases left between them. The CDR3 consists of 15 residues. The CDR3 protein is CASSLFGRANSPLHF. The CDR3 region has the DNA TGTGCCAGCAGTTTATTCGGCCGAGCTAATTCACCCCTCCACTTT.

The CDR3 DNA sequence: TGTGCCAGCAGTTTACGACGGAGAAGCTCCTACGAGCAGTACTTC. Translated: CASSLRRRSSYEQYF. J is TRBJ2-7 and V is TRBV28; no reliable D call. Germline V CDR1 and CDR2: MDHEN, SYDVKM. V lost 2 bases and J 0 bases, leaving 11 bases between the germline ends. This CDR3 spans 15 amino acids.

The chain uses TRBV11-3 and TRBJ2-1; maybe TRBD2 (7 bases). The V end lost 1 base, the J end lost 7 bases, and 14 bases lay between the germline ends. The germline V gene encodes CDR1 SGHNT and CDR2 YENEEA. This CDR3 region has 15 residues. Here the CDR3 DNA reads TGTGCCAGCAGCTTAGTCGGGGGGCAAGGGAATGAGCAGTTCTTC. Amino acids: CASSLVGGQGNEQFF.

The chain joins TRBV3-1 (or the pseudogene TRBV3-2) to TRBJ2-5, with TRBD2 as a possible D gene (5 bases). CDR3 length: 12 amino acids. With 3 bases removed from V and 7 bases from J, the gap between germline ends came to 9 bases. Germline V lookup: CDR1 LGHDT, CDR2 YNNKEL (reference sequence). DNA of the CDR3: TGTGCCAGCAGCCACACCGAGGGGACCCAGTACTTC. This encodes CASSHTEGTQYF.